This T cell receptor beta chain derives from a study of identifying expanded T cells in peripheral blood. Repertoires were generated with immunoSEQ multiplex PCR, while TCRdb's copy carries only in-frame clones and drops some. The sample lists 95,000 to 100,000 clones; about 83% were seen once. The V gene's germline CDR1 is SEHNR and CDR2 FQNEAQ (reference sequence). The CDR3 is 14 amino acids. The V segment lost 5 bases and the J segment 3 bases; nucleotides outside the gene matches: 5. The sequence was collected from a person between 18 and 75 years old in good health. The sequenced sample consisted of blood. V and J are TRBV7-9 and TRBJ2-7, with 9 bases aligning to TRBD2. The CDR3 coding sequence is TGTGCCAGCAGCCCCGCGGGGGGGGGCTACGAGCAGTACTTC. Its protein is CASSPAGGGYEQYF.